Each of the 18 T cell receptor beta chains below was sequenced from the same sample in a study of shared T cell receptors in the human thymus. TCRdb keeps only in-frame clones here, not all; method: immunoSEQ multiplex PCR. The sample has fewer than 700,000 clones; more than 75% are singletons. These same data were also listed under a study on human thymus T cells.

Sequences were obtained from thymocytes. The receptors stem from a boy in the first two years of life with a congenital heart defect.

The V call is TRBV2, the J call TRBJ2-3, with 8 bases matching TRBD1. The CDR3 sequence is 16 residues long. The J segment lost 0 bases and the V segment lost 8 bases, leaving 10 bases of the junction unmatched. The germline CDR1 and CDR2 sequences are SNHLY and FYNNEI. The CDR3, as DNA: TGTGCCAGCGTCCCTACGGACAGGGCCAGCACAGATACGCAGTATTTT. Residues: CASVPTDRASTDTQYF.

The rearrangement links TRBV4-3 to TRBJ2-1, with D perhaps matching TRBD2 (5 bases). CDR3 length equals 19 residues. Between the trimmed V and J ends, which lost 0 bases and 0 bases, there was a span of 18 bases. Germline CDR1 reads LGHNA; CDR2 reads YSLEER. The CDR3 DNA is TGCGCCAGCAGCCAAGATATTAAGATGGACTCCTCCTCCTACAATGAGCAGTTCTTC. Translating gives CASSQDIKMDSSSYNEQFF.

The chain uses TRBV2 and TRBJ2-1; maybe TRBD1 (6 bases). Trimming stripped 0 bases from V and 12 bases from J, with 21 bases between. CDR1 SNHLY and CDR2 FYNNEI come from the germline V gene. The CDR3 totals 16 residues. Written as DNA, the CDR3 is TGTGCCAGCAGTGAAGCGCTAGGGGGAGTCACGACGGGGCAGTTCTTC. It translates to CASSEALGGVTTGQFF.

Only one count was recorded for this clone. This rearrangement joins TRBV7-8 to TRBJ2-7; tentatively, D is TRBD1 (6 bases). Trimming took off 5 bases at V and 2 bases at J, with 19 bases between the two ends. The CDR3 is 16 residues long. Germline V gene lookup returns CDR1 SGHVS and CDR2 FQNEAQ. The CDR3 sequence: CASSPRRTVTTYEQYF. The CDR3 DNA reads TGTGCCAGCAGCCCCCGAAGGACAGTAACAACCTACGAGCAGTACTTC.

The chain couples TRBV7-9 to TRBJ2-1; perhaps TRBD2 as D (6 bases). The CDR3 runs to 15 residues. The V gene's germline CDR1 is SEHNR and CDR2 FQNEAQ (reference sequence). V dropped 5 bases and J dropped 8 bases, with 19 bases sitting between them. CDR3 nucleotide sequence: TGTGCCAGCAGCGTACCACAGCGGGCCAGGGATGAGCAGTTCTTC. It specifies CASSVPQRARDEQFF.

The chain recombines TRBV19 with TRBJ2-2; 8 bases are a match to TRBD1. There are 15 residues in the CDR3. Germline V gene lookup returns CDR1 LNHDA and CDR2 SQIVND (reference sequence). V gave up 4 bases and J gave up 5 bases; unmatched junction bases: 6. The CDR3 coding sequence is TGTGCCAGTAGTACCGGGACAGGTCCGACCGGGGAGCTGTTTTTT. Its translation is CASSTGTGPTGELFF.

The sample holds one count of this clone. The rearrangement uses TRBV15 and TRBJ2-5, with D tentatively TRBD1 (5 bases). This CDR3 spans 13 amino acids. V lost 8 bases to trimming and J lost 5 bases, with 15 bases between them. Germline CDR1 LNHNV, CDR2 YYDKDF (reference sequence). The CDR3 coding sequence is TGTGCCACCCGACAGTCCTCAGAGGAGACCCAGTACTTC. Residues: CATRQSSEETQYF.

This clone was seen only once. The chain uses TRBV28 and TRBJ1-5, with D possibly TRBD1 on 5 matching bases. CDR1 MDHEN and CDR2 SYDVKM come from the germline V gene. V lost 5 bases and J 4 bases, leaving 12 bases between the germline ends. There are 14 residues in the CDR3. The CDR3 loop reads CASSRGTYNQPQHF. CDR3 nucleotide sequence: TGTGCCAGCAGTCGCGGGACGTATAATCAGCCCCAGCATTTT.

This chain links TRBV19 with TRBJ2-7, with TRBD2 matching 7 bases. The germline gives CDR1 LNHDA, CDR2 SQIVND (reference sequence). The V segment lost 9 bases and the J segment 1 base; nucleotides outside the gene matches: 18. This CDR3 has 17 amino acids. CDR3 loop: CASWGGVQPSRSYEQYF. DNA for the CDR3: TGTGCCAGCTGGGGAGGGGTCCAGCCCTCTCGTTCCTACGAGCAGTACTTC.

This clone was seen once. V and J are TRBV2 and TRBJ2-3, with TRBD2 identical over 11 bases. The CDR3 runs 16 residues. V shed 1 base and J 5 bases; nucleotides not matched to a gene: 5. The V gene's germline CDR1 is SNHLY and CDR2 FYNNEI. The CDR3 DNA sequence: TGTGCCAGCAGTGAAGTTAGCGGGAGGGCGAGAGATACGCAGTATTTT. Amino acids: CASSEVSGRARDTQYF. Using reference TRBV2 and TRBJ2-3 for the parts outside the CDR3, the full variable domain is EPEVTQTPSHQVTQMGQEVILRCVPISNHLYFYWYRQILGQKVEFLVSFYNNEISEKSEIFDDQFSVERPDGSNFTLKIRSTKLEDSAMYFCASSEVSGRARDTQYFGPGTRLTVL.

This clone was recorded a few times. CDR3 coding DNA: TGTGCCTGGAGTCCACTCTTAGCGGGAGACGACCCTAGCACAGATACGCAGTATTTT. Translating it yields CAWSPLLAGDDPSTDTQYF. This sequence joins TRBV30 and TRBJ2-3; TRBD2 matches 9 bases. Unmatched junction bases numbered 15, after V lost 2 bases and J lost 0 bases. CDR3 length equals 19 residues. Germline CDR1 reads GTSNPN; CDR2 reads SVGIG (reference sequence).

This chain links TRBV27 with TRBJ2-2, with 8 bases fitting TRBD1. Germline loops: CDR1 MNHEY, CDR2 SMNVEV (reference sequence). The junction had 9 bases not matched to a gene; V was cut back by 6 bases and J by 3 bases. The CDR3 runs 16 residues. CDR3 region: CASRPDRVLYTGELFF. The CDR3 nucleotides read TGTGCCAGCAGGCCGGACAGGGTCTTGTACACCGGGGAGCTGTTTTTT.

The V and J genes are TRBV18 and TRBJ1-4, with a possible D match to TRBD1 (5 bases). From germline, CDR1 is KGHSH and CDR2 LQKENI. The V end lost 0 bases, the J end lost 6 bases, and 8 bases lay between the germline ends. This CDR3 spans 14 amino acids. This chain's CDR3 is CASSPPQGYEKLFF. In DNA, the CDR3 is TGTGCCAGCTCACCACCCCAGGGTTATGAAAAACTGTTTTTT.

The CDR3, as DNA: TGTGCCAGCAGCTTAGTAGGGACTAGAGGCGGGGAGCTGTTTTTT. Translated: CASSLVGTRGGELFF. The chain couples TRBV7-2 to TRBJ2-2; 8 bases match TRBD2. This CDR3 is built from 15 residues. The V and J ends lost 1 base and 7 bases, in that order; junction bases with no gene match: 5. Germline V gene lookup returns CDR1 SGHTA and CDR2 FQGNSA. The variable domain in full, completed from reference TRBV7-2 and TRBJ2-2, reads GAGVSQSPSNKVTEKGKDVELRCDPISGHTALYWYRQSLGQGLEFLIYFQGNSAPDKSGLPSDRFSAERTGGSVSTLTIQRTQQEDSAVYLCASSLVGTRGGELFFGEGSRLTVL.

V gene TRBV5-1 combines with J gene TRBJ2-4, with 8 bases lining up with TRBD1. Germline CDR1 is SGHRS and CDR2 is YFSETQ. Trimming cost V 5 bases and J 1 base; bases outside gene matches: 5. The CDR3 sequence is 15 residues long. CDR3 sequence: CASRRTGMAKNIQYF. CDR3 bases: TGCGCCAGCAGGCGGACAGGGATGGCCAAAAACATTCAGTACTTC.

The genes are TRBV7-9 and TRBJ2-2, with D hard to call. V was trimmed by 3 bases and J by 8 bases, leaving 4 bases between them. Germline-derived CDR1 and CDR2 are SEHNR and FQNEAQ (reference sequence). The CDR3 length is 11 residues. The chain's CDR3 is CASSLRGELFF. The CDR3 nucleotides are TGTGCCAGCAGCTTGAGGGGGGAGCTGTTTTTT. Looking up the rest from reference TRBV7-9 and TRBJ2-2 gives the full variable domain: DTGVSQNPRHKITKRGQNVTFRCDPISEHNRLYWYRQTLGQGPEFLTYFQNEAQLEKSRLLSDRFSAERPKGSFSTLEIQRTEQGDSAMYLCASSLRGELFFGEGSRLTVL.

In regard to this clone: Other DNA sequences of this sample code for an identical CDR3. The CDR3 loop reads CAISETSGSYNEQFF. For the CDR3, the DNA is TGTGCCATCAGCGAGACTAGCGGGAGCTACAATGAGCAGTTCTTC. This rearrangement joins TRBV10-3 to TRBJ2-1; 12 bases align to TRBD2. V gave up 6 bases and J gave up 3 bases; unmatched junction bases: 3. Germline V gives CDR1 ENHRY, CDR2 SYGVKD. The CDR3 runs 15 residues.

The J gene is TRBJ1-1, the V gene TRBV27, with D maybe TRBD1 (6 bases). The CDR3 extends over 16 amino acids. Trimming took 6 bases from V and 1 from J, leaving 18 bases between them. The germline V gene encodes CDR1 MNHEY and CDR2 SMNVEV (reference sequence). The CDR3 reads CASSITPDRPNTEAFF. The CDR3 nucleotides read TGTGCCAGCAGCATAACTCCCGACAGGCCGAACACTGAAGCTTTCTTT.